The next 19 T cell receptor beta chains were all read from a single sample in a study of PD-1 blockade in classical Hodgkin lymphoma. Only in-frame clones appear in the TCRdb table, and some are missing; sequencing was by immunoSEQ multiplex PCR. The table shows roughly 150,000 clones, with approximately 81% occurring only once. Following autologous stem cell transplantation, relapse occurred in every patient, and exposure to brentuximab vedotin varied. The sample here was peripheral blood mononuclear cells (PBMCs), taken before the second cycle of nivolumab. These receptors originate from a human donor with classical Hodgkin lymphoma.

This chain connects TRBV6-6 to TRBJ2-4, with a weak D call TRBD1 (6 bases). The V end was cut by 5 bases, the J end by 0 bases, with 8 bases between. Germline lookup yields CDR1 MNHNY and CDR2 SVGAGI (reference sequence). The CDR3 loop spans 14 amino acids. CDR3 DNA sequence: TGTGCCAGCAGTACACAGGGAGCCAAAAACATTCAGTACTTC. Residues: CASSTQGAKNIQYF.

The chain combines TRBV5-1 with TRBJ2-1; 7 nucleotides agree with TRBD2. The trim removed 2 bases at V and 0 bases at J, leaving 11 bases unmatched. Germline CDR1 SGHRS, CDR2 YFSETQ. The CDR3 length is 18 residues. As DNA, the CDR3 is TGCGCCAGCAGCTTTAGATCCCCAGCGGGGAACTCCTACAATGAGCAGTTCTTC. Its translation: CASSFRSPAGNSYNEQFF.

The genes are TRBV7-2 and TRBJ1-1; 9 positions agree with TRBD1. V trimming: 2 bases; J trimming: 5 bases; junction bases outside the gene matches: 3. Looked up from germline, CDR1 is SGHTA and CDR2 is FQGNSA. The CDR3 is 14 residues long. The DNA for the CDR3 is TGTGCCAGCAGCTTAAGACAGGGGGATACTGAAGCTTTCTTT. Its protein is CASSLRQGDTEAFF.

Only one count was recorded for this clone. The chain links TRBV2 to TRBJ2-5; no definite D call. The CDR3 runs to 12 residues. Looked up from germline, CDR1 is SNHLY and CDR2 is FYNNEI. Trimming stripped 4 bases from V and 5 bases from J, with 8 bases between. CDR3 protein: CASSGGDETQYF. DNA of the CDR3: TGTGCCAGCAGTGGAGGTGACGAGACCCAGTACTTC.

This clone came up once. The V and J genes are TRBV7-3 and TRBJ2-7; the match to TRBD2 covers 13 bases. Germline trimming cut 5 bases from V and 3 bases from J; bases unmatched to any gene: 4. Germline V gene lookup returns CDR1 SGHTA and CDR2 FQGTGA. The CDR3 length is 15 residues. The CDR3 reads CASSPGLAGDYEQYF. In nucleotides, the CDR3 is TGTGCCAGCAGCCCCGGACTAGCGGGAGACTACGAGCAGTACTTC. Looking up the rest from reference TRBV7-3 and TRBJ2-7 gives the full variable domain: GAGVSQTPSNKVTEKGKYVELRCDPISGHTALYWYRQSLGQGPEFLIYFQGTGAADDSGLPNDRFFAVRPEGSVSTLKIQRTERGDSAVYLCASSPGLAGDYEQYFGPGTRLTVT.

The CDR3 loop reads CASSLGAGVRPQHF. CDR3 DNA sequence: TGTGCCAGCAGTTTAGGGGCAGGGGTGAGGCCCCAGCATTTT. This chain joins TRBV28 and TRBJ1-5; weak D call: TRBD1 (6 bases). Trimming removed 2 bases from V and 9 bases from J, with 14 bases in between. The CDR3 loop spans 14 amino acids. Germline CDR1 MDHEN, CDR2 SYDVKM.

This clone was seen ten or more times. J is TRBJ2-7 and V is TRBV7-2, with 7 bases fitting TRBD2. Germline V gives CDR1 SGHTA, CDR2 FQGNSA. The CDR3 covers 14 residues. J was trimmed by 5 bases and V by 5 bases; bases with no gene match: 9. This chain's CDR3 is CASSLPSGKNEQYF. DNA for the CDR3: TGTGCCAGCAGCCTCCCGAGCGGGAAAAACGAGCAGTACTTC. The full variable domain, in which reference TRBV7-2 and TRBJ2-7 provide the parts outside the CDR3, is GAGVSQSPSNKVTEKGKDVELRCDPISGHTALYWYRQSLGQGLEFLIYFQGNSAPDKSGLPSDRFSAERTGGSVSTLTIQRTQQEDSAVYLCASSLPSGKNEQYFGPGTRLTVT.

This chain joins TRBV5-1 and TRBJ2-2; tentatively, D is TRBD1 (5 bases). CDR3 length equals 14 residues. Germline CDR1 SGHRS, CDR2 YFSETQ. Trimming took off 3 bases at V and 2 bases at J, with 8 bases between the two ends. The CDR3 here is CASSSWTNTGELFF. As DNA, the CDR3 is TGCGCCAGCAGCTCTTGGACAAACACCGGGGAGCTGTTTTTT.

Of note for this clone: A junction boundary mismatches the germline segment, possibly from a read error. The DNA of the CDR3 is TGTGCCAGCACTTTAGGGACAGGGATTGGCTACACCTTC. Encoded protein: CASTLGTGIGYTF. The rearrangement links TRBV28 to TRBJ1-2; the match to TRBD1 covers 9 bases. The CDR3 has 13 residues. Germline CDR1 and CDR2: MDHEN and SYDVKM.

The sample holds a few counts of this clone. This specimen includes other DNA sequences encoding the same CDR3. This chain links TRBV2 with TRBJ2-7, with 11 bases lining up with TRBD1. The CDR3 length is 12 residues. With 6 bases clipped from V and 6 bases from J, the junction kept 1 base outside the gene matches. Per germline, CDR1 SNHLY and CDR2 FYNNEI. CDR3 in amino acids: CASSGTGGEQYF. CDR3 DNA sequence: TGTGCCAGCAGCGGGACAGGGGGCGAGCAGTACTTC.

The chain carries TRBV9 and TRBJ1-6, with a possible D match to TRBD1 (6 bases). The germline V and J ends were trimmed by 3 bases and 6 bases, with 13 bases remaining between them. CDR1 is SGDLS and CDR2 is YYNGEE in the germline V gene. The CDR3 extends over 15 amino acids. The CDR3 nucleotides are TGTGCCAGCAGCGCCGCGGGACACTCTAATTCACCCCTCCACTTT. It is translated as CASSAAGHSNSPLHF.

With respect to this clone: Other DNA sequences of this sample code for an identical CDR3. The rearrangement uses TRBV7-9 and TRBJ2-1; 9 bases are shared with TRBD2. CDR3 size: 16 residues. Germline-derived CDR1 and CDR2 are SEHNR and FQNEAQ (reference sequence). V lost 2 bases to trimming and J lost 13 bases; unmatched junction nucleotides: 15. The DNA for the CDR3 is TGTGCCAGCAGCTTATTAGCGGGAGCCCCGGACACCGAACAGTTCTTC. Translation: CASSLLAGAPDTEQFF.

The chain combines TRBV29-1 with TRBJ1-2; possible D gene TRBD1, 6 bases. V gave up 5 bases and J gave up 7 bases, with 20 bases separating them. CDR3 length equals 14 residues. CDR1 is SQVTM, CDR2 ANQGSEA, per germline. In DNA form, the CDR3 reads TGCAGCGTTACCGAGGGGGGAGAGGTTGGTGGCTACACCTTC. Translated, it gives CSVTEGGEVGGYTF.

The chain has TRBV28 and TRBJ2-5, with 8 bases that match TRBD1. The tail of the sequence fits TRBJ2-7 better, so the J call may be wrong. Per germline, CDR1 MDHEN and CDR2 SYDVKM. The CDR3 contains 15 residues. The CDR3, as DNA: TGTGCCAGCAGTTTGGCCGGACAGGGTCCTGGCGAGCAGTACTTC. This codes for CASSLAGQGPGEQYF.

The rearrangement joins TRBV7-2 to TRBJ2-3, with TRBD1 matching over 8 bases. The CDR3 extends over 16 amino acids. Germline V gene lookup returns CDR1 SGHTA and CDR2 FQGNSA. The junction had 4 bases not matched to a gene; V was cut back by 0 bases and J by 2 bases. CDR3 region: CASSLAVTGDTDTQYF. The CDR3 DNA is TGTGCCAGCAGCTTAGCGGTGACAGGGGACACAGATACGCAGTATTTT.

The DNA for the CDR3 is TGCGCCAGCAGCGCTGGACAGGGGGCAGTCACAGATACGCAGTATTTT. Translated, it gives CASSAGQGAVTDTQYF. V usage is TRBV5-1 and J usage is TRBJ2-3; 11 bases are shared with TRBD1. The J segment lost 2 bases and the V segment lost 4 bases, leaving 6 bases of the junction unmatched. This CDR3 comprises 16 residues. Germline V gene data show CDR1 as SGHRS and CDR2 as YFSETQ.

The rearrangement uses TRBV6-5 and TRBJ1-2; 8 bases fit TRBD1. This CDR3 region has 15 residues. Per the germline V gene, CDR1 is MNHEY and CDR2 is SVGAGI. V shed 1 base and J 4 bases; nucleotides not matched to a gene: 5. This CDR3 is CASSYFGQGSYGYTF. The CDR3 DNA reads TGTGCCAGCAGTTACTTTGGACAGGGTAGCTATGGCTACACCTTC.

This rearrangement joins TRBV5-6 to TRBJ2-3; possible D gene TRBD1, 5 bases. The germline gives CDR1 SGHDT, CDR2 YYEEEE. This CDR3 contains 14 residues. V lost 3 bases and J 3 bases, leaving 11 bases between the germline ends. The CDR3 DNA is TGTGCCAGCAGCTCTCGACAGCTGACAGATACGCAGTATTTT. This translates into CASSSRQLTDTQYF.

The chain combines TRBV11-2 with TRBJ2-4; no clear D gene. This CDR3 is 15 amino acids long. With 1 base removed from V and 1 base from J, the gap between germline ends came to 8 bases. Germline loops: CDR1 SGHAT, CDR2 FQNNGV. CDR3 bases: TGTGCCAGCAGCTTAGCCGGGTTTGCCAAAAACATTCAGTACTTC. Protein sequence: CASSLAGFAKNIQYF. The variable domain in full, completed from reference TRBV11-2 and TRBJ2-4, reads EAGVAQSPRYKIIEKRQSVAFWCNPISGHATLYWYQQILGQGPKLLIQFQNNGVVDDSQLPKDRFSAERLKGVDSTLKIQPAKLEDSAVYLCASSLAGFAKNIQYFGAGTRLSVL.